What follows is one TCR beta chain and its context. These data belong to a study of blood T cell repertoires in COVID-19. Sequencing used immunoSEQ multiplex PCR; TCRdb keeps in-frame clones, though not all of them. The sample lists under 95,000 clones; 88% were seen once. Germline CDR1 GTSNPN, CDR2 SVGIG (reference sequence). CDR3 length: 15 residues. With 0 bases removed from V and 2 bases from J, the gap between germline ends came to 11 bases. The receptor was derived from a human donor in a cohort sampled during active COVID-19. Specimen: peripheral blood. This chain uses TRBV30 with TRBJ1-5; tentative D call: TRBD1 (5 bases). As DNA, the CDR3 is TGTGCCTGGAGTGTATCAGGGCGTCGCAATCAGCCCCAGCATTTT. Its translation is CAWSVSGRRNQPQHF.